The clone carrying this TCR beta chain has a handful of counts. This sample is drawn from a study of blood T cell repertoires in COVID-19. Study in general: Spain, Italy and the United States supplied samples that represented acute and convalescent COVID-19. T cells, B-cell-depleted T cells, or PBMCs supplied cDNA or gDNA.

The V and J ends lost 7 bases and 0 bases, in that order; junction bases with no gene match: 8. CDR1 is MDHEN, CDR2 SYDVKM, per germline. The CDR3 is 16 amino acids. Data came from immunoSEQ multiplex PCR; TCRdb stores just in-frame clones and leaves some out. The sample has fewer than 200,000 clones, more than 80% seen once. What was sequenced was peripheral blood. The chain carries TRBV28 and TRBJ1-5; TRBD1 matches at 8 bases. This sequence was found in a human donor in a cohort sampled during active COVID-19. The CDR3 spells CASTPGGLISNQPQHF. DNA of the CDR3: TGTGCCAGCACCCCAGGGGGCCTAATTAGCAATCAGCCCCAGCATTTT.